These T cell receptor beta chains were read from a single sample in a study of blood T cells in healthy people across ages. One entry per CDR3 protein, called by TCRdb with MiXCR from the 5' RACE reads. Of hundreds of thousands of distinct CDR3 sequences listed, over 45% are singletons. The sequencing sample was made of blood. The receptors were gathered from a woman aged 55-70 years in good health. CDR3s include the opening cysteine and the closing phenylalanine or tryptophan. The D gene is left open where the match is weak. Some rows have no size entry. The others give once, few or many, or a class for an expanded clone.

J gene: TRBJ2-1
CDR3 length: 12
clone size: NA
V gene: TRBV6-5
D gene: NA
CDR3 DNA: TGTGCCAGCAGTCGTGAGGGCGTTCAGCAGTTCTTC
CDR3 protein: CASSREGVQQFF

J gene: TRBJ1-6
CDR3 length: 17
clone size: many
V gene: TRBV9
D gene: NA
CDR3 DNA: TGTGCCAGCAGCCGAACCCCCTCTTGGGGGAGTGATTCACCCCTCCACTTT
CDR3 protein: CASSRTPSWGSDSPLHF

J gene: TRBJ2-6
CDR3 length: 15
clone size: many
V gene: TRBV9
D gene: TRBD1
CDR3 DNA: TGTGCCAGCAGCCAGACAGGGACTGGGGCCAACGTCCTGACTTTC
CDR3 protein: CASSQTGTGANVLTF

J gene: TRBJ1-2
CDR3 length: 15
clone size: NA
V gene: TRBV28
D gene: NA
CDR3 DNA: TGTGCCAGCAGTTTTGCGAACAGGGCTCACTATGGCTACACCTTC
CDR3 protein: CASSFANRAHYGYTF

J gene: TRBJ2-1
CDR3 length: 19
clone size: NA
V gene: TRBV6-2/TRBV6-3
D gene: TRBD2
CDR3 DNA: TGTGCCAGCAAGGCTAGCGGAATATTCCGACCGGGCTCCTACAATGAGCAGTTCTTC
CDR3 protein: CASKASGIFRPGSYNEQFF

J gene: TRBJ2-4
CDR3 length: 15
clone size: few
V gene: TRBV12-3/TRBV12-4
D gene: TRBD1
CDR3 DNA: TGTGCCAGCAGACAGGACAGGGGGCTGATAAACATTCAGTACTTC
CDR3 protein: CASRQDRGLINIQYF

J gene: TRBJ2-1
CDR3 length: 14
clone size: NA
V gene: TRBV28
D gene: TRBD2
CDR3 DNA: TGTGCCAGCACGCTAGCGGGCCATTACAATGAGCAGTTCTTC
CDR3 protein: CASTLAGHYNEQFF

J gene: TRBJ2-7
CDR3 length: 13
clone size: NA
V gene: TRBV20-1
D gene: TRBD2
CDR3 DNA: TGCAGTGCTAGACCTAGCGGGAGAAATGAGCAGTACTTC
CDR3 protein: CSARPSGRNEQYF

J gene: TRBJ2-4
CDR3 length: 14
clone size: NA
V gene: TRBV7-2
D gene: NA
CDR3 DNA: TGTGCCAGCAGCGCCGTGGTACAGGAAAACATTCAGTACTTC
CDR3 protein: CASSAVVQENIQYF

J gene: TRBJ2-1
CDR3 length: 15
clone size: NA
V gene: TRBV2
D gene: NA
CDR3 DNA: TGTGCCAGCACAGGGTTCCTGCGGGGACACAATGAGCAGTTCTTC
CDR3 protein: CASTGFLRGHNEQFF

J gene: TRBJ2-7
CDR3 length: 12
clone size: few
V gene: TRBV20-1
D gene: NA
CDR3 DNA: TGCAGTGCTAGGGTGGGTAGGTACGAGCAGTACTTC
CDR3 protein: CSARVGRYEQYF

J gene: TRBJ1-5
CDR3 length: 13
clone size: NA
V gene: TRBV11-1
D gene: NA
CDR3 DNA: TGTGCCAGCAGCCGGGACCGTAATCAGCCCCAGCATTTT
CDR3 protein: CASSRDRNQPQHF

J gene: TRBJ2-7
CDR3 length: 12
clone size: few
V gene: TRBV12-3/TRBV12-4
D gene: NA
CDR3 DNA: TGTGCCAGCAGCAGGGACACCTACGAGCAGTACTTC
CDR3 protein: CASSRDTYEQYF

J gene: TRBJ2-5
CDR3 length: 14
clone size: NA
V gene: TRBV20-1
D gene: TRBD1
CDR3 DNA: TGCAGTGCTAGAGCCGCGACAGGGTCCGAGACCCAGTACTTC
CDR3 protein: CSARAATGSETQYF

J gene: TRBJ2-7
CDR3 length: 15
clone size: few
V gene: TRBV20-1
D gene: NA
CDR3 DNA: TGCAGTGCTTATAGGGGGGGGGACGGCGATTACGAGCAGTACTTC
CDR3 protein: CSAYRGGDGDYEQYF

J gene: TRBJ1-1
CDR3 length: 12
clone size: NA
V gene: TRBV29-1
D gene: TRBD1
CDR3 DNA: TGCAGCGTTGATCGTGGGACAGGGACTTCTTTCTTT
CDR3 protein: CSVDRGTGTSFF

J gene: TRBJ2-6
CDR3 length: 16
clone size: NA
V gene: TRBV10-3
D gene: NA
CDR3 DNA: TGTGCCATCAGTGGGGCAGGGAGCTCTGGGGCCAACGTCCTGACTTTC
CDR3 protein: CAISGAGSSGANVLTF

J gene: TRBJ2-1
CDR3 length: 15
clone size: NA
V gene: TRBV6-2/TRBV6-3
D gene: TRBD1
CDR3 DNA: TGTGCCAGCAGTCCGCCGGACAGGGGAAGAAATGAGCAGTTCTTC
CDR3 protein: CASSPPDRGRNEQFF

J gene: TRBJ2-7
CDR3 length: 13
clone size: few
V gene: TRBV28
D gene: NA
CDR3 DNA: TGTGCCGGGCCAGGAGCGGATAAGAACGAGCAGTACTTC
CDR3 protein: CAGPGADKNEQYF

J gene: TRBJ2-4
CDR3 length: 15
clone size: few
V gene: TRBV7-2
D gene: NA
CDR3 DNA: TGTGCCAGCAGCCCTCCGCGTCCAGCCAAAAACATTCAGTACTTC
CDR3 protein: CASSPPRPAKNIQYF

J gene: TRBJ2-3
CDR3 length: 16
clone size: NA
V gene: TRBV11-2
D gene: TRBD2
CDR3 DNA: TGTGCCAGCAGCTTACAGAGCGGGAGGGCCCCGGATACGCAGTATTTT
CDR3 protein: CASSLQSGRAPDTQYF

J gene: TRBJ2-2
CDR3 length: 17
clone size: NA
V gene: TRBV7-2
D gene: NA
CDR3 DNA: TGTGCCAGCAGCTTAGGGCCGGTCGGTGTGAACACCGGGGAGCTGTTTTTT
CDR3 protein: CASSLGPVGVNTGELFF

J gene: TRBJ2-3
CDR3 length: 16
clone size: few
V gene: TRBV20-1
D gene: TRBD2
CDR3 DNA: TGCAGTGCTAGCCCCGTGGCTAGCGGGAGAGCAGATACGCAGTATTTT
CDR3 protein: CSASPVASGRADTQYF

J gene: TRBJ1-1
CDR3 length: 17
clone size: once
V gene: TRBV5-1
D gene: TRBD1
CDR3 DNA: TGCGCCAGCAGCTCTCTACCGGGACAGGGAATGAACACTGAAGCTTTCTTT
CDR3 protein: CASSSLPGQGMNTEAFF

J gene: TRBJ2-7
CDR3 length: 13
clone size: few
V gene: TRBV18
D gene: TRBD1
CDR3 DNA: TGTGCCAGCTCACCGGGACAGAACTACGAGCAGTACTTC
CDR3 protein: CASSPGQNYEQYF

J gene: TRBJ2-6
CDR3 length: 16
clone size: NA
V gene: TRBV5-1
D gene: NA
CDR3 DNA: TGCGCCAGCAGCATTGACGGACAGTCTGGGGCCAACGTCCTGACTTTC
CDR3 protein: CASSIDGQSGANVLTF

J gene: TRBJ2-1
CDR3 length: 17
clone size: few
V gene: TRBV4-3
D gene: NA
CDR3 DNA: TGCGCCAGCAGCCAAGGATTTCAGGGGTTCTCCTACAATGAGCAGTTCTTC
CDR3 protein: CASSQGFQGFSYNEQFF